This record looks at one T cell receptor (beta chain) sequence and its context. Its cognate antigen is unknown. These data are taken from a study of cytomegalovirus exposure and HLA in healthy donors. Regarding the study as a whole: In a later analysis, across HLA loci, associated TCR counts were highest for DRB1, lowest for HLA-C. A prior analysis recorded that most TCR beta V segments were productive about 90% or about 30% of the time.

A multiplex PCR was run with 60 Vbeta primers and 13 Jbeta primers. Profiled with immunoSEQ multiplex PCR; TCRdb holds only in-frame clones, not every one. This table lists around 80,000 clones. Germline V gene lookup returns CDR1 MNHNY and CDR2 SVGAGI (reference sequence). CDR3 size: 14 residues. Trimming cost V 7 bases and J 4 bases; bases outside gene matches: 7. Those who donated were healthy bone marrow donors. The donors, nominally healthy at sampling, likely had unrecorded immune exposures. Material: PBMCs. The clonotype comes from a man in his forties in good health and CMV-seronegative. The chain combines TRBV6-6 with TRBJ2-3; 8 positions agree with TRBD2. CDR3 amino acids: CASISAGEADTQYF. CDR3 sequence (DNA): TGTGCCAGCATTTCAGCGGGGGAAGCAGATACGCAGTATTTT.